The T cell receptor beta chain described here comes from a study of follicular helper T cells after annual influenza vaccination (dated by TCRdb to between 2016 and 2019). Regarding the research as a whole: Blood was drawn on days 0, 7 and 28 after each seasonal influenza vaccination. Six subjects had multi-year samples: four covered two vaccination seasons and two covered three seasons. The 2013-2014 samples were cryopreserved, while the 2015 samples were processed right after collection. One week after vaccination, a second recruited cohort of 12 to 13 subjects (Table S1) displayed a similar ICOS+CD38+ cTfh response. To study recall of cTfh clones, some subjects were followed across successive annual vaccinations spanning the 2013-2014, 2014-2015 and 2015-2016 seasons.

The receptor library was made with the immunoSEQ multiplex PCR assay. Adaptive Biotechnologies handled the TCRB amplification, library preparation, sequencing and preliminary bioinformatics at Survey level resolution. TCRB sequencing used multiplex PCR amplification of genomic DNA from sorted cTfh populations. The paper's processing steps were these. Clonality was computed in R as 1 minus normalized Shannon entropy; the Gini index was calculated with the R package ineq. Overlap score was the summed counts of shared sequences divided by total counts of all sequences in both compared samples. Significance of shared clonotypes was assessed by Fisher's exact test, with a theoretical repertoire of 10^7 TCRB sequences assumed. Sourced from immuneACCESS, this table was stored by TCRdb with only in-frame sequences that have V and J called. A share of the clones is absent; for the studies checked, an unresolved V gene accounts for under half, and the remainder has no known explanation. For V, J and clone size, that table is used; D and trimming come from the DNA. The sample includes around 9,600 clones, with roughly 80% observed a single time. More than 1.5% of the sample is taken by the ten largest.

A remark on this clone: Its target antigen remains unknown. Base-call qualities are not available, and no considerably larger clone is one nucleotide away.

The meaning of the sample's time point label: 2015-2016 season, pre-vaccination. Seasonal inactivated influenza vaccine (Fluvarix) was administered to adults, and sorted blood CD4 subsets were tracked by TCRB sequencing before and after vaccination. To be eligible, subjects had to live in the community and must not have received influenza vaccine in the previous 6 months. Reasons for exclusion included contraindications to influenza vaccine, substance abuse, HIV/AIDS, active malignancy, immunomodulatory medication, and active illness such as respiratory infection. Between roughly 40 and 110 mL of blood was sampled per time point. Non-naive CD4+CXCR5+PD-1+ cells were defined as circulating Tfh and were sorted into two fractions, ICOS+CD38+ and ICOS-CD38-. Either Ficoll-Paque PLUS or SepMate separation was used to isolate PBMC. Before DNA was extracted, the cell subsets were sorted from PBMC using a BD FACS Aria.

The investigation overall reported the following: Day 7 ICOS+CD38+ clones were most often found later in ICOS-CD38- cTfh, suggesting that subset may serve as a memory reservoir. Because only roughly 10-23% of the analyzed cells gave productive TCRB sequences, there was no way to sample rare clonotypes. With successive annual vaccinations, a recurrent oligoclonal ICOS+CD38+ cTfh response was recalled, and this response contained tetramer and AIM influenza-specific clonotypes. ICOS+CD38+ cTfh clonality correlated with the frequency of that population, and its change correlated with the change in circulating plasmablast frequency.

The sequencing here drew on CXCR5+ CD38- circulating T follicular helper cells from blood, taken on the day of influenza vaccination. Per the publication, the cell subset or site label means: circulating Tfh, non-naive CD4+CXCR5+PD-1+ (ICOS+CD38+ or ICOS-CD38-). The sequence derives from an adult who received the influenza vaccine.

DNA sequence: TGTGCCAGCAGCCCCGGCGGGGCCGGGGGTTCAGATACGCAGTATTTT. This encodes CASSPGGAGGSDTQYF. The chain is assembled from TRBV11-3 and TRBJ2-3; the D gene is possibly TRBD2, with 6 bases matching. CDR1 and CDR2 were assigned from the germline V gene as SGHNT and YENEEA. V and J are truncated by 5 bases and 4 bases respectively, leaving an intervening sequence of 19 bases. The CDR3 contains 16 residues, cysteine and phenylalanine counted. Solely the CDR3 DNA is kept, with 48 bases framed from the first base. The CDR3 plus the reference TRBV11-3 and TRBJ2-3 genes for the other parts give the full variable domain: EAGVVQSPRYKIIEKKQPVAFWCNPISGHNTLYWYLQNLGQGPELLIRYENEEAVDDSQLPKDRFSAERLKGVDSTLKIQPAELGDSAVYLCASSPGGAGGSDTQYFGPGTRLTVL.